The entry below describes one TCR beta chain. The antigen remains undetermined. This sample was included in a study of radiotherapy plus CTLA-4 blockade in lung cancer. Notes on the study in general: Radiotherapy was combined with ipilimumab, and tumor-derived TCR clones then expanded in blood.

There are 14 residues in the CDR3. V lost 10 bases to trimming and J lost 5 bases; unmatched junction nucleotides: 11. Looked up from germline, CDR1 is SGHNT and CDR2 is YYREEE (reference sequence). Repertoires were generated with immunoSEQ multiplex PCR, while TCRdb's copy carries only in-frame clones and drops some. The top ten hold over 7.5% of the sample, which has 62,000 or so clones, roughly 78% seen once. This specimen was peripheral blood, taken from a patient treated with radiotherapy plus ipilimumab. The chain recombines TRBV5-4 with TRBJ2-2, with TRBD2 matching over 7 bases. This clonotype was obtained from a human donor with non-small cell lung cancer who had a complete response to radiotherapy plus ipilimumab. CDR3 amino acids: CASYLGGKTGELFF. In DNA form, the CDR3 reads TGTGCCTCATACCTGGGGGGGAAAACCGGGGAGCTGTTTTTT.